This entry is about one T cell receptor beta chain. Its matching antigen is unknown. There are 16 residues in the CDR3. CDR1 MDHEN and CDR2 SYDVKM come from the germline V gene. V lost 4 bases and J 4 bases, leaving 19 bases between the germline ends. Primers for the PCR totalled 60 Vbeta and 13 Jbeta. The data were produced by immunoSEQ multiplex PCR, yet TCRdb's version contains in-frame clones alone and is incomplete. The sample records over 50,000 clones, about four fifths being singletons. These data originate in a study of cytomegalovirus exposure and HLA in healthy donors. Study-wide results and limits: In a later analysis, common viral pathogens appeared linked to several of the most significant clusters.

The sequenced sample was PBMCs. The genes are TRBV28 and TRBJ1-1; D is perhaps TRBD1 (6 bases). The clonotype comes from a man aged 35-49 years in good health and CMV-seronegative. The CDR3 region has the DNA TGTGCCAGCAGTTCGCCGGGTTTACAGGGTTTCACTGAAGCTTTCTTT. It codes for CASSSPGLQGFTEAFF.